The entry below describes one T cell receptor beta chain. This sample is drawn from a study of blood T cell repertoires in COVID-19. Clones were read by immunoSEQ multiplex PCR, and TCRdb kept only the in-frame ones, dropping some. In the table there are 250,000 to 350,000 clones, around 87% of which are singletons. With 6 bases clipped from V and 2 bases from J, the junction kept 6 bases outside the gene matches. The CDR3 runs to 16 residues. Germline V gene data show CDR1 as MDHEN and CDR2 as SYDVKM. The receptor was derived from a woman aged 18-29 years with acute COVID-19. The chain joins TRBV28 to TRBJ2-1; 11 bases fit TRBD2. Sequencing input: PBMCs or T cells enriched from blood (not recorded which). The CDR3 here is CASSMTSGTAYNEQFF. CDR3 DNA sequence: TGTGCCAGCAGCATGACTAGCGGGACAGCCTACAATGAGCAGTTCTTC.